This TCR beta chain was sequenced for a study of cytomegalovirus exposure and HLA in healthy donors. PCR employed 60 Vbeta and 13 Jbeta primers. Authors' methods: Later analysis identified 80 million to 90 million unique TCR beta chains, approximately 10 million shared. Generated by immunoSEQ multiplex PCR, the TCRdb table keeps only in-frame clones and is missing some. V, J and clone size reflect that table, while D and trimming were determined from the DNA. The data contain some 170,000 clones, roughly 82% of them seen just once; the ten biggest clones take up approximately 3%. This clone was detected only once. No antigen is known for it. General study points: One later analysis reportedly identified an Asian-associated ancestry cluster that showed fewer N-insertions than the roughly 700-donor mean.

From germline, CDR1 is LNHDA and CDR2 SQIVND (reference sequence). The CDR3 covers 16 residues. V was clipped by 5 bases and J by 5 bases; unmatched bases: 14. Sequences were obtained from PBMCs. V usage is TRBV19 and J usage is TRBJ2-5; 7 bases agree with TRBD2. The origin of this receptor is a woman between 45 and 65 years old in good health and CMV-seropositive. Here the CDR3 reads CASSSTSPGLIETQYF. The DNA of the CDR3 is TGTGCCAGTAGTTCAACCTCCCCGGGACTAATTGAGACCCAGTACTTC.